This T cell receptor (beta chain) originates from a study of T cell repertoires in cytomegalovirus infection. The overall study: HLA-B-restricted CMV epitopes that are well studied, plus recently identified HLA-C-restricted ones, were used by the study. Indications of both CMV infection and matching HLA type were provided by public TCR beta signatures.

This clonotype has ten or more counts. The antigen remains undetermined. Regarding the study as a whole: Identification of carriers of CMV plus the relevant HLA was achieved through cumulative public TCR beta family frequency. The ex vivo response was dominated by HLA-C-restricted CMV-specific TCR beta clonotypes.

This CDR3 region has 14 residues. Germline V CDR1 and CDR2: SGHVS, FQNEAQ. V lost 2 bases and J lost 6; bases outside the gene matches: 5. From the reads, TCRdb called clonotypes with MiXCR, one entry per CDR3 protein. Of roughly 990,000 distinct CDR3 sequences in the sample, about a third were seen once. The source of this sequence is a human donor in good health (CMV status not recorded). Some clones in this sample may be carry-over from other donors' samples. This chain connects TRBV7-8 to TRBJ2-3; TRBD2 aligns across 7 bases. The input for sequencing was cultured CD8+ T cells from PBMCs, taken from culture after CMV antigen stimulation. The CDR3 nucleotides read TGTGCCAGCAGCTTAAAGCCACTAGCGGATACGCAGTATTTT. This gives the protein CASSLKPLADTQYF.